This T cell receptor beta chain stems from a study of T cells after posttransplantation cyclophosphamide. Turning to this clone: The antigen remains unidentified.

Germline CDR1 is SGHTA and CDR2 is FQGTGA. Trimming removed 5 bases at V and 5 bases at J, with 24 bases between. The CDR3 length is 17 residues. Findings of the study overall: Tissue-infiltrating T cells from skin or gut overlapped little with blood T cells.

TCRdb's table, derived via immunoSEQ multiplex PCR, lists solely in-frame clones and lacks some. This table holds 3,500 to 4,500 clones, over 85% found once. On the day of bone marrow donation, the related graft donor provided peripheral blood. The material sequenced was naive CD4+ T cells sorted from PBMCs. The source of this sequence is a man over 45. J is TRBJ1-2 and V is TRBV7-3; a possible D gene is TRBD1 (6 bases). For the CDR3, the DNA is TGTGCCAGCAGCCCCGGGCCCGGGGGGCGAAGTGATTATGGCTACACCTTC. Its translation is CASSPGPGGRSDYGYTF.